These 29 T cell receptor beta chains came from one sample sequenced in a study of cytomegalovirus exposure and HLA in healthy donors. The primer mix had 60 Vbeta and 13 Jbeta primers. Libraries were prepared by immunoSEQ multiplex PCR; TCRdb keeps only in-frame clonotypes and omits some of them. This sample has around 150,000 clones; roughly 80% occur once, and the top ten carry 0.96%. Source material: PBMCs. These receptor sequences come from a girl aged 2-9 years in good health and CMV-seropositive.

V usage is TRBV5-1 and J usage is TRBJ2-3, with 10 bases identical to TRBD1. Germline assignment: CDR1 SGHRS and CDR2 YFSETQ. V lost 0 bases to trimming and J lost 1 base; unmatched junction nucleotides: 5. The CDR3 length is 17 residues. The CDR3 coding sequence is TGCGCCAGCAGCTTGGAGCCGACAGGGGGCGGCACAGATACGCAGTATTTT. Protein: CASSLEPTGGGTDTQYF.

The chain combines TRBV30 with TRBJ2-3, with D possibly TRBD1 on 6 matching bases. The CDR3 totals 15 residues. Germline CDR1 is GTSNPN and CDR2 is SVGIG (reference sequence). V lost 0 bases and J 3 bases, leaving 13 bases between the germline ends. The CDR3 region is CAWSVRVRGTDTQYF. CDR3 in DNA: TGTGCCTGGAGTGTTCGTGTAAGGGGGACAGATACGCAGTATTTT.

A single count supports this clone. The chain uses TRBV30 and TRBJ2-3, with 10 positions matching TRBD2. Germline-derived CDR1 and CDR2 are GTSNPN and SVGIG (reference sequence). This CDR3 is built from 12 residues. The V and J ends lost 4 bases and 5 bases, in that order; junction bases with no gene match: 0. CDR3 bases: TGTGCCTGGACTAGCGGGAGAGATACGCAGTATTTT. This sequence encodes CAWTSGRDTQYF.

The V gene is TRBV11-3, the J gene TRBJ2-3; D may be TRBD2 (6 bases). Germline CDR1 SGHNT, CDR2 YENEEA. The CDR3 is 18 residues long. Trimming removed 5 bases from V and 1 base from J, with 22 bases in between. The CDR3 DNA reads as TGTGCCAGCAGCCGTGGGGGGTCGGAGGAATACGGCACAGATACGCAGTATTTT. Encoded protein: CASSRGGSEEYGTDTQYF.

The rearrangement links TRBV9 to TRBJ2-1, with 7 positions matching TRBD2. V dropped 0 bases and J dropped 8; count of bases not matched to a gene: 8. The V gene's germline CDR1 is SGDLS and CDR2 YYNGEE. The CDR3 is 15 residues long. The CDR3 here is CASSVGPAGTDEQFF. CDR3 in DNA: TGTGCCAGCAGCGTAGGACCAGCGGGAACCGATGAGCAGTTCTTC. The full variable domain, rest sourced from reference TRBV9 and TRBJ2-1, is DSGVTQTPKHLITATGQRVTLRCSPRSGDLSVYWYQQSLDQGLQFLIQYYNGEERAKGNILERFSAQQFPDLHSELNLSSLELGDSALYFCASSVGPAGTDEQFFGPGTRLTVL.

The chain carries TRBV10-1 and TRBJ2-7, with D unclear. The CDR3 is made up of 13 amino acids. V was pared by 6 bases and J by 2 bases, with 11 bases between. Germline CDR1 reads WNHNN; CDR2 reads SYGVQD (reference sequence). The CDR3 DNA sequence: TGCGCCAGCAGCCCCGGGTTTACCTACGAGCAGTACTTC. Residues: CASSPGFTYEQYF.

This clone was counted a single time. The V and J genes are TRBV4-1 and TRBJ1-5, with D possibly being TRBD1 (5 bases). CDR1 and CDR2 from the germline V gene are MGHRA and YSYEKL. This CDR3 contains 16 residues. V gave up 0 bases and J gave up 5 bases, with 14 bases separating them. The CDR3 sequence is CASSQETEAGYQPQHF. The DNA for the CDR3 is TGCGCCAGCAGCCAAGAAACCGAGGCAGGGTATCAGCCCCAGCATTTT.

In regard to this clone: One junction end does not reproduce the germline sequence, and a read error may be involved. The genes are TRBV7-7 and TRBJ2-5; 12 nucleotides align to TRBD1. Germline CDR1 is SSHAT and CDR2 is FNYEAQ (reference sequence). The CDR3 totals 14 residues. The CDR3 region is CASSLGQGAETQYF. The CDR3 region has the DNA TGTGCTAGCAGCTTGGGACAGGGGGCAGAGACCCAGTACTTC. Complete variable domain (other parts from reference TRBV7-7 and TRBJ2-5): GAGVSQSPRYKVTKRGQDVTLRCDPISSHATLYWYQQALGQGPEFLTYFNYEAQPDKSGLPSDRFSAERPEGSISTLTIQRTEQRDSAMYRCASSLGQGAETQYFGPGTRLLVL.

This rearrangement joins TRBV2 to TRBJ2-5; a possible D gene is TRBD2 (5 bases). CDR1 and CDR2 (germline): SNHLY, FYNNEI. The V gene lost 3 bases and the J gene lost 4 bases, with 15 bases spanning the gap. The length of the CDR3 is 15 residues. The DNA for the CDR3 is TGTGCCAGCAGTGAGGGGTCCGGGGAAGGAGAGACCCAGTACTTC. Translating it yields CASSEGSGEGETQYF.

This chain links TRBV10-2 with TRBJ2-7; no clear D. V lost 2 bases and J 2 bases, leaving 13 bases between the germline ends. Germline CDR1 WSHSY, CDR2 SAAADI. The CDR3 is 15 amino acids. The CDR3, as DNA: TGCGCCAGCAGTGAGATGGCAGCGTTACCCTACGAGCAGTACTTC. It specifies CASSEMAALPYEQYF.

The chain has TRBV29-1 and TRBJ2-5; D may be TRBD1 (5 bases). Trimming took off 3 bases at V and 6 bases at J, with 8 bases between the two ends. The CDR3 is 11 amino acids. The germline V gene encodes CDR1 SQVTM and CDR2 ANQGSEA. CDR3: CSVEAGQTQYF. The CDR3 coding sequence is TGCAGCGTTGAGGCAGGGCAGACCCAGTACTTC.

Worth noting for this clone: This CDR3 is also generated by other DNA sequences in the sample. The rearrangement links TRBV7-9 to TRBJ1-4, with D tentatively TRBD1 (5 bases). The CDR3 spans 14 residues. The germline V gene encodes CDR1 SEHNR and CDR2 FQNEAQ (reference sequence). The V and J ends lost 3 bases and 5 bases respectively, with 10 bases between them. CDR3 sequence (DNA): TGTGCCAGCAGCTTGTCTCGGGGGAATGAAAAACTGTTTTTT. It specifies CASSLSRGNEKLFF. Full variable domain (rest looked up from reference TRBV7-9 and TRBJ1-4): DTGVSQNPRHKITKRGQNVTFRCDPISEHNRLYWYRQTLGQGPEFLTYFQNEAQLEKSRLLSDRFSAERPKGSFSTLEIQRTEQGDSAMYLCASSLSRGNEKLFFGSGTQLSVL.

V is TRBV7-6 and J is TRBJ1-5; D is possibly TRBD1 (5 bases). Germline V CDR1 and CDR2: SGHVS, FNYEAQ. This CDR3 spans 13 amino acids. The V end lost 3 bases, the J end lost 6 bases, and 9 bases lay between the germline ends. The CDR3 DNA reads TGTGCCAGCAGCTTTGGGGGGAGTCAGCCCCAGCATTTT. Protein product: CASSFGGSQPQHF.

The chain recombines TRBV4-1 with TRBJ2-3; TRBD1 is a possible D gene (5 bases). Germline CDR1 MGHRA, CDR2 YSYEKL. The CDR3 is 18 residues long. With 5 bases removed from V and 0 bases from J, the gap between germline ends came to 21 bases. DNA of the CDR3: TGCGCCAGCAGCTCCCCCGGGTCAGGGTTTGCTAGCACAGATACGCAGTATTTT. It yields the protein CASSSPGSGFASTDTQYF.

The rearrangement uses TRBV30 and TRBJ1-5; TRBD1 matches 7 bases. Per germline, CDR1 GTSNPN and CDR2 SVGIG (reference sequence). Trimming took 5 bases from V and 4 from J; bases not matched to a gene: 5. The CDR3 consists of 13 residues. CDR3 in DNA: TGTGCCTGGTCGACAGGGTCAAATCAGCCCCAGCATTTT. Encoded protein: CAWSTGSNQPQHF. The full variable domain, in which reference TRBV30 and TRBJ1-5 provide the parts outside the CDR3, is SQTIHQWPATLVQPVGSPLSLECTVEGTSNPNLYWYRQAAGRGLQLLFYSVGIGQISSEVPQNLSASRPQDRQFILSSKKLLLSDSGFYLCAWSTGSNQPQHFGDGTRLSIL.

CDR3 loop: CAWSLLAGDTGELFF. The CDR3 bases are TGTGCCTGGAGCTTACTAGCGGGAGACACCGGGGAGCTGTTTTTT. The J gene is TRBJ2-2, the V gene TRBV30; 11 bases agree with TRBD2. Germline lookup yields CDR1 GTSNPN and CDR2 SVGIG (reference sequence). The CDR3 sequence is 15 residues long. V lost 3 bases and J lost 3; bases outside the gene matches: 3.

V usage is TRBV30 and J usage is TRBJ1-1; possibly TRBD1 for D (6 bases). This CDR3 comprises 11 residues. Germline loops: CDR1 GTSNPN, CDR2 SVGIG (reference sequence). CDR3 protein: CAGGRGTEAFF. Here the CDR3 DNA reads TGTGCTGGGGGCAGGGGCACTGAAGCTTTCTTT.

The chain uses TRBV5-4 and TRBJ2-3; no definite D call. Germline lookup yields CDR1 SGHNT and CDR2 YYREEE (reference sequence). Trimming cost V 5 bases and J 0 bases, with 10 bases left between them. This CDR3 is built from 14 residues. The CDR3 nucleotides are TGTGCCAGCAGATTTGGCGGTAGCACAGATACGCAGTATTTT. It codes for CASRFGGSTDTQYF.

The chain links TRBV7-9 to TRBJ1-2; TRBD1 matches at 8 bases. This CDR3 contains 14 residues. Trimming cost V 7 bases and J 3 bases; bases outside gene matches: 7. In germline, CDR1 is SEHNR, CDR2 FQNEAQ (reference sequence). The CDR3, as DNA: TGTGCCAGCACCGGGACAGGTGTATACTATGGCTACACCTTC. Protein product: CASTGTGVYYGYTF.

The chain links TRBV7-9 to TRBJ1-2; a weak D match, TRBD1 (6 bases). The CDR3 length is 15 residues. CDR1 is SEHNR, CDR2 FQNEAQ, per germline (reference sequence). The V end lost 6 bases, the J end lost 0 bases, and 14 bases lay between the germline ends. CDR3 residues: CASSQDSPSNYGYTF. CDR3 bases: TGTGCCAGCAGTCAGGACAGCCCCTCTAACTATGGCTACACCTTC. Full variable domain (missing parts from reference TRBV7-9 and TRBJ1-2): DTGVSQNPRHKITKRGQNVTFRCDPISEHNRLYWYRQTLGQGPEFLTYFQNEAQLEKSRLLSDRFSAERPKGSFSTLEIQRTEQGDSAMYLCASSQDSPSNYGYTFGSGTRLTVV.

V is TRBV13 and J is TRBJ1-1; the match to TRBD1 covers 10 bases. Trimming removed 5 bases from V and 4 bases from J; junction bases left unmatched: 10. The CDR3 covers 16 residues. Germline V gene lookup returns CDR1 PRHDT and CDR2 FYEKMQ (reference sequence). The CDR3 bases are TGTGCCAGCAGCCCTCGGACAGGGGGGAGAGGCACTGAAGCTTTCTTT. It is translated as CASSPRTGGRGTEAFF.

This chain joins TRBV29-1 and TRBJ1-2; D is unclear. This CDR3 comprises 14 residues. Trimming shortened V by 7 bases and J by 8 bases, and 23 bases separated the two germline ends. Germline assignment: CDR1 SQVTM and CDR2 ANQGSEA. CDR3 nucleotide sequence: TGCAGCGCCTGTTTGGACGCTGGGTCGGGGGGCTACACCTTC. The encoded protein is CSACLDAGSGGYTF.

The genes are TRBV6-1 and TRBJ1-5; 8 bases are shared with TRBD1. Losses at the gene ends were 5 bases for V and 4 bases for J; bases not matched to a gene: 4. The germline V gene encodes CDR1 MNHNS and CDR2 SASEGT. This CDR3 has 14 residues. For the CDR3, the DNA is TGTGCCAGCAGTAGGACAGGGCGTAATCAGCCCCAGCATTTT. Translated: CASSRTGRNQPQHF.

V usage is TRBV2 and J usage is TRBJ2-2, with D maybe TRBD2 (5 bases). V lost 4 bases to trimming and J lost 6 bases, with 9 bases between them. CDR1 is SNHLY, CDR2 FYNNEI, per germline. This CDR3 comprises 13 residues. CDR3 amino acids: CASSVSVPGELFF. CDR3 nucleotides: TGTGCCAGCAGTGTTAGCGTCCCCGGGGAGCTGTTTTTT.

The chain employs TRBV13 and TRBJ2-5, with D perhaps TRBD1 (6 bases). The length of the CDR3 is 15 residues. The germline V gene has CDR1 PRHDT and CDR2 FYEKMQ (reference sequence). V lost 5 bases and J lost 5, with 18 bases in between. CDR3 loop: CASSPQLQGPETQYF. CDR3 DNA sequence: TGTGCCAGCAGCCCACAACTACAGGGTCCGGAGACCCAGTACTTC.

This chain uses TRBV10-2 with TRBJ2-1; TRBD2 matches at 12 bases. Losses at the gene ends were 8 bases for V and 7 bases for J; bases not matched to a gene: 6. This CDR3 is 14 amino acids long. Germline lookup yields CDR1 WSHSY and CDR2 SAAADI. DNA for the CDR3: TGCGCCAGCCGGGGGCTAGCGGGAGGGAATGAGCAGTTCTTC. Translating it yields CASRGLAGGNEQFF.

This rearrangement joins TRBV30 to TRBJ1-1; D perhaps matches TRBD1 (5 bases). Germline CDR1 GTSNPN, CDR2 SVGIG (reference sequence). The V gene lost 5 bases and the J gene lost 10 bases, with 14 bases spanning the gap. This CDR3 has 11 residues. The CDR3 bases are TGTGCCTGGGGACAAGAGTTGGGAGCTTTCTTT. Its protein product is CAWGQELGAFF.

The chain employs TRBV6-1 and TRBJ1-5; 7 nucleotides line up with TRBD1. This CDR3 comprises 15 residues. Per germline, CDR1 MNHNS and CDR2 SASEGT. After removal of 3 bases from V and 1 base from J, the junction contained 3 bases not matched to a gene. The CDR3 is CASSEGGQSNQPQHF. CDR3 sequence (DNA): TGTGCCAGCAGTGAGGGGGGACAGAGCAATCAGCCCCAGCATTTT.

The V gene is TRBV30, the J gene TRBJ2-7, with D hard to call. The CDR3 extends over 11 amino acids. With 1 base removed from V and 6 bases from J, the gap between germline ends came to 7 bases. Germline V gives CDR1 GTSNPN, CDR2 SVGIG (reference sequence). The CDR3 here is CAWSGASEQYF. In nucleotides, the CDR3 is TGTGCCTGGAGTGGAGCATCCGAGCAGTACTTC.